Listed below are T cell receptor beta chains from one sample, sequenced in a study of T cell responses to AZD1222 COVID-19 vaccine. Generated by immunoSEQ multiplex PCR, the TCRdb table keeps only in-frame clones and is missing some. In the table there are about 110,000 clones, about 88% of which are singletons. The sample here was peripheral blood, taken on day 0 of AZD1222 vaccination. The source is an adult in good health. Each CDR3 is given with its conserved first and last residue. The order of the fields is clone size, J gene, V gene, D gene, CDR3 protein, CDR3 DNA. A D gene is named only where the DNA matches it firmly. Expanded clones get a size class; other rows say once, few or many, or leave the size out.

. TRBJ2-7 TRBV5-6 . CASSSSRNSYEQYF TGTGCCAGCAGCTCCTCCAGAAATTCCTACGAGCAGTACTTC
. TRBJ1-2 TRBV7-9 TRBD1 CASSYPPGQGVLYGYTF TGTGCCAGCAGCTACCCTCCGGGACAGGGGGTTCTCTATGGCTACACCTTC
. TRBJ1-2 TRBV6-5 . CASRRADRTAAGYTF TGTGCCAGCCGGAGGGCGGATCGGACGGCCGCTGGCTACACCTTC
. TRBJ2-7 TRBV29-1 TRBD1 CSVGEAGTVSYEQYF TGCAGCGTTGGGGAAGCCGGGACAGTAAGCTACGAGCAGTACTTC
. TRBJ1-4 TRBV19 . CASSPRRFGRQAGATNEKLFF TGTGCCAGTAGTCCCCGCCGGTTTGGACGCCAAGCGGGGGCAACTAATGAAAAACTGTTTTTT
. TRBJ1-5 TRBV15 . CATSRTPRGAEAQPQHF TGTGCCACCAGCAGAACCCCTCGGGGGGCAGAGGCTCAGCCCCAGCATTTT
. TRBJ1-1 TRBV19 . CASSTPTGLNTEAFF TGTGCCAGTAGTACTCCGACAGGACTGAACACTGAAGCTTTCTTT
. TRBJ1-2 TRBV3-1/TRBV3-2 . CASSQGPDPKIYGYTF TGTGCCAGCAGCCAAGGTCCGGACCCTAAGATTTATGGCTACACCTTC
. TRBJ2-1 TRBV19 TRBD1 CASGDRGYYNEQFF TGTGCCAGTGGGGACAGGGGATACTACAATGAGCAGTTCTTC
few TRBJ2-3 TRBV14 . CASSQQSDTQYF TGTGCCAGCAGCCAACAGTCAGATACGCAGTATTTT
. TRBJ2-3 TRBV20-1 TRBD2 CSAPGGDTQYF TGCAGTGCCCCGGGGGGAGATACGCAGTATTTT
. TRBJ1-2 TRBV10-1 . CASSESSGYGYTF TGCGCCAGCAGTGAGTCTTCCGGTTATGGCTACACCTTC
. TRBJ1-4 TRBV4-2 TRBD1 CASSPLQGANEKLFF TGTGCCAGCAGCCCCCTCCAGGGGGCTAATGAAAAACTGTTTTTT
. TRBJ2-3 TRBV7-9 . CASSSTGTYSPYTDTQYF TGTGCCAGCAGCTCCACGGGGACATATTCACCCTACACAGATACGCAGTATTTT
few TRBJ2-7 TRBV14 . CASSQLRTGPYEQYF TGTGCCAGCAGCCAACTGAGGACTGGACCCTACGAGCAGTACTTC
. TRBJ2-1 TRBV11-2 . CASSSDHGGEQFF TGTGCCAGCAGCTCCGACCACGGGGGTGAGCAGTTCTTC
. TRBJ1-1 TRBV5-1 . CASSLGAGFTEAFF TGCGCCAGCAGCCTGGGGGCAGGGTTCACTGAAGCTTTCTTT
. TRBJ1-5 TRBV29-1 TRBD1 CSVAGGGSNQPQHF TGCAGCGTTGCAGGGGGAGGGAGCAATCAGCCCCAGCATTTT
. TRBJ1-5 TRBV6-5 . CASRLTAYSNQPQHF TGTGCCAGCAGATTAACAGCTTATAGCAATCAGCCCCAGCATTTT
. TRBJ2-7 TRBV18 TRBD1 CASSTTTGGKYEQYF TGTGCCAGCTCAACCACCACAGGGGGCAAATACGAGCAGTACTTC
. TRBJ2-7 TRBV2 TRBD2 CASSGLAGGEQYF TGTGCCAGCAGTGGACTAGCGGGGGGGGAGCAGTACTTC
few TRBJ2-7 TRBV7-9 . CASSLAGSTYEQYF TGTGCCAGCAGCTTAGCGGGATCAACCTACGAGCAGTACTTC
. TRBJ1-1 TRBV5-4 TRBD1 CASSAGQGDMNTEAFF TGTGCCAGCAGCGCGGGACAGGGGGACATGAACACTGAAGCTTTCTTT
. TRBJ2-3 TRBV7-2 . CASSPPADTQYF TGTGCCAGCAGCCCCCCCGCAGATACGCAGTATTTT
. TRBJ2-7 TRBV11-2 . CASSRLGGQPYEQYF TGTGCCAGCAGCCGCCTGGGTGGACAGCCTTACGAGCAGTACTTC
. TRBJ2-3 TRBV6-4 . CASSDSPPGAGTDTQYF TGTGCCAGCAGTGACTCCCCTCCGGGGGCGGGCACAGATACGCAGTATTTT
. TRBJ1-1 TRBV19 . CASNQGRGTEAFF TGTGCCAGTAACCAGGGGAGGGGCACTGAAGCTTTCTTT
once TRBJ1-6 TRBV6-5 TRBD1 CASKIRDRYNSPLHF TGTGCCAGCAAAATCCGGGACAGGTATAATTCACCCCTCCACTTT
once TRBJ1-3 TRBV7-2 . CASSLATGTGNTIYF TGTGCCAGCAGCTTAGCTACCGGTACTGGAAACACCATATATTTT
. TRBJ2-7 TRBV27 TRBD1 CASSLRQGAWEQYF TGTGCCAGCAGTTTAAGGCAGGGGGCCTGGGAGCAGTACTTC
. TRBJ1-1 TRBV29-1 TRBD1 CSVGGQGLNTEAFF TGCAGCGTCGGGGGACAGGGATTGAACACTGAAGCTTTCTTT
. TRBJ2-1 TRBV20-1 . CSAPDYNEQFF TGCAGTGCCCCAGACTACAATGAGCAGTTCTTC
. TRBJ1-5 TRBV7-9 . CASSSTGSNQPQHF TGTGCCAGCAGCTCGACAGGATCCAATCAGCCCCAGCATTTT
. TRBJ2-3 TRBV7-6 TRBD1 CASSLEVLPGQGGGTQYF TGTGCCAGCAGCTTAGAAGTGTTACCGGGACAGGGCGGAGGTACGCAGTATTTT
. TRBJ1-1 TRBV4-2 TRBD1 CASSPQGGPLNTEAFF TGTGCCAGCAGCCCTCAGGGGGGGCCGTTGAACACTGAAGCTTTCTTT
. TRBJ2-1 TRBV2 TRBD2 CASSEGAGGAENEQFF TGTGCCAGCAGTGAAGGGGCGGGAGGGGCTGAGAATGAGCAGTTCTTC
. TRBJ1-6 TRBV11-2 . CASSAPLWDSYNSPLHF TGTGCCAGCAGCGCTCCTCTATGGGACTCCTATAATTCACCCCTCCACTTT
. TRBJ1-1 TRBV7-2 . CASSLDQAVTEAFF TGTGCCAGCAGCTTAGACCAGGCGGTAACTGAAGCTTTCTTT
. TRBJ1-1 TRBV7-2 . CASSRQEGRQTLSEAFF TGTGCCAGCAGCCGCCAGGAGGGGCGCCAGACACTCTCTGAAGCTTTCTTT
once TRBJ2-3 TRBV19 TRBD2 CASSIVATPGGDTQYF TGTGCCAGTAGTATAGTCGCGACCCCGGGGGGAGATACGCAGTATTTT
. TRBJ2-3 TRBV6-2/TRBV6-3 . CASSGGSTDTQYF TGTGCCAGTAGCGGAGGGAGCACAGATACGCAGTATTTT
. TRBJ1-2 TRBV19 . CASSITQGGGGYTF TGTGCCAGTAGTATTACACAGGGCGGCGGTGGCTACACCTTC
. TRBJ2-2 TRBV9 TRBD2 CASSVRPYRGVTSGIGELFF TGTGCCAGCAGCGTCAGACCCTATAGAGGGGTGACTAGCGGGATCGGGGAGCTGTTTTTT
. TRBJ2-5 TRBV5-1 TRBD1 CASSWDRETQYF TGCGCCAGCAGCTGGGACAGAGAGACCCAGTACTTC
. TRBJ2-1 TRBV5-6 . CASSRTSTREQFF TGTGCCAGCAGCCGTACTAGCACAAGGGAGCAGTTCTTC
. TRBJ2-7 TRBV5-1 TRBD2 CASSLGTSGRIYEQYF TGCGCCAGCAGCCTAGGGACTAGCGGGAGGATCTACGAGCAGTACTTC
. TRBJ1-6 TRBV28 . CASSPVTVQGISHLHF TGTGCCAGCAGTCCCGTCACCGTACAGGGAATCAGTCACCTCCACTTT
few TRBJ1-3 TRBV7-2 . CASSLEGTRGNTIYF TGTGCCAGCAGCTTAGAGGGGACCCGCGGAAACACCATATATTTT
. TRBJ1-1 TRBV6-5 . CASSLQGNTEAFF TGTGCCAGCAGCCTCCAGGGGAACACTGAAGCTTTCTTT
. TRBJ2-6 TRBV30 . CAWSEGVAGANVLTF TGTGCCTGGAGTGAAGGGGTGGCTGGGGCCAACGTCCTGACTTTC
. TRBJ1-1 TRBV5-1 TRBD1 CASSLAATGNVNTEAFF TGCGCCAGCAGCTTGGCAGCGACAGGGAACGTGAACACTGAAGCTTTCTTT
. TRBJ1-4 TRBV23-1 . CASSQSGANEKLFF TGCGCCAGCAGTCAATCGGGAGCGAATGAAAAACTGTTTTTT
few TRBJ1-2 TRBV18 . CASSPSPSGLDYGYTF TGTGCCAGCTCACCATCACCGTCGGGGTTAGACTATGGCTACACCTTC
. TRBJ1-1 TRBV5-1 TRBD1 CASSLGQGVWTTEAFF TGCGCCAGCAGCCTGGGACAGGGGGTATGGACGACTGAAGCTTTCTTT